This TCR beta chain originates from a study of cytomegalovirus exposure and HLA in healthy donors. The V gene's germline CDR1 is KGHSH and CDR2 LQKENI. The CDR3 totals 15 residues. Between the trimmed V and J ends, which lost 2 bases and 0 bases, there was a span of 8 bases. The count of this clone is one. Other DNA variants within this sample encode the same CDR3. Both 60 Vbeta primers and 13 Jbeta primers went into the PCR. The table came from immunoSEQ multiplex PCR; TCRdb's copy has only in-frame clones and leaves some out. The sample lists under 200,000 clones; around 76% were seen once. Specimen: PBMCs. The receptor was derived from a man aged 25-40 years in good health and CMV-seronegative. The rearrangement links TRBV18 to TRBJ2-1; weak D call: TRBD1 (5 bases). The CDR3 DNA is TGTGCCAGCTCACCAACAGGCTTCTCCTACAATGAGCAGTTCTTC. It encodes CASSPTGFSYNEQFF. Full variable domain (outside the CDR3, taken from reference TRBV18 and TRBJ2-1): NAGVMQNPRHLVRRRGQEARLRCSPMKGHSHVYWYRQLPEEGLKFMVYLQKENIIDESGMPKERFSAEFPKEGPSILRIQQVVRGDSAAYFCASSPTGFSYNEQFFGPGTRLTVL.